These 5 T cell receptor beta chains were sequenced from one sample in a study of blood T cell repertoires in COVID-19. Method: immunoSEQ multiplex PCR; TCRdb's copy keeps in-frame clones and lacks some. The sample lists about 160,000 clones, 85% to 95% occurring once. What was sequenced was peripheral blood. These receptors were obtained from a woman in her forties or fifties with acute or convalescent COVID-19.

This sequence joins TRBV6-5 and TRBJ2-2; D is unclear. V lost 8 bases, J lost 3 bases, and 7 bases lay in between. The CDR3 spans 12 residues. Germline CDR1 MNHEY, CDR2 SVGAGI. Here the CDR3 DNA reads TGTGCCAGCCGCGGCGACACCGGGGAGCTGTTTTTT. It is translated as CASRGDTGELFF.

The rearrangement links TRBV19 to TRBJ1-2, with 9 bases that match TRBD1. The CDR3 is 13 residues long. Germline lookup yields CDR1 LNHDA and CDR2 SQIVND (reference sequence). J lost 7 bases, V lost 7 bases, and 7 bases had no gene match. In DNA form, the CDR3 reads TGTGCCAGTACCCACAGGGGGCATTTTGGCTACACCTTC. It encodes CASTHRGHFGYTF.

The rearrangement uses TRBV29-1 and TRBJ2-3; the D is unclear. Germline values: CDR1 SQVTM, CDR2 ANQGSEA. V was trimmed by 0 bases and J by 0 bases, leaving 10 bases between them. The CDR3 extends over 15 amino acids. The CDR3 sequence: CSVEEATASTDTQYF. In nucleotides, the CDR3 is TGCAGCGTTGAAGAGGCTACAGCTAGCACAGATACGCAGTATTTT.

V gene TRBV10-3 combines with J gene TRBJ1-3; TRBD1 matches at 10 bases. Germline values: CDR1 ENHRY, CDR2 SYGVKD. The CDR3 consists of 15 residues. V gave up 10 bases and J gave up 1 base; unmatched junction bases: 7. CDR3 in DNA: TGTGCCACGCGAGGACAGGGGGTGTCTGGAAACACCATATATTTT. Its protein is CATRGQGVSGNTIYF.

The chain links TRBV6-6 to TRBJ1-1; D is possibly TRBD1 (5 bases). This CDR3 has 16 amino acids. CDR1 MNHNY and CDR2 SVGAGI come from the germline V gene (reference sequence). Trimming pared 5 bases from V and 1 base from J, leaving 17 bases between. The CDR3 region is CASSGMTARRNTEAFF. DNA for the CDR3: TGTGCCAGCAGTGGGATGACAGCCCGCAGGAACACTGAAGCTTTCTTT.